This passage covers 19 T cell receptor beta chains from one sample sequenced in a study of shared clonotypes between healthy human individuals. Only in-frame clones appear in the TCRdb table, and some are missing; sequencing was by immunoSEQ multiplex PCR. Found here are 950,000 to 1,100,000 clones, roughly 74% of them singletons; the top ten hold 0.6% to 0.7%. Sequencing used memory CD4+ T cells from PBMCs. As for subset: CD45RA-negative fraction. The origin of the receptors is a man between 18 and 35 years old in good health. Some clones in this sample may be carry-over from other donors' samples.

A note on this clone: Other DNA sequences within the sample encode an identical CDR3. The chain couples TRBV29-1 to TRBJ2-1; possibly TRBD1 or TRBD2 for D (5 bases each). The germline CDR1 and CDR2 sequences are SQVTM and ANQGSEA. V lost 4 bases to trimming and J lost 4 bases, with 8 bases between them. The CDR3 is 12 residues long. CDR3 amino acids: CSVGGIYNEQFF. In nucleotides, the CDR3 is TGCAGCGTTGGGGGGATTTACAATGAGCAGTTCTTC.

The V gene is TRBV4-2, the J gene TRBJ1-2, with 8 bases matching TRBD1. The CDR3 sequence is 15 residues long. V lost 3 bases and J lost 2; bases outside the gene matches: 5. The V gene's germline CDR1 is LGHNA and CDR2 YNFKEQ. CDR3 sequence (DNA): TGTGCCAGCAGCCATGGCCAGGGGGCAAACTATGGCTACACCTTC. This encodes CASSHGQGANYGYTF.

The DNA of the CDR3 is TGTGCCAGCTCACCGGGGAGCCAATACAATGAGCAGTTCTTC. This gives the protein CASSPGSQYNEQFF. J is TRBJ2-1 and V is TRBV18; a possible D gene is TRBD2 (5 bases). Germline CDR1 and CDR2: KGHSH and LQKENI. Trimming left V 3 bases short and J 4 bases short, with 10 bases between. The CDR3 totals 14 residues.

The chain carries TRBV27 and TRBJ2-7; the match to TRBD1 covers 7 bases. The V and J ends lost 2 bases and 4 bases, in that order; junction bases with no gene match: 5. The CDR3 has 14 amino acids. Germline V gives CDR1 MNHEY, CDR2 SMNVEV (reference sequence). The CDR3 is CASSLTDRSYEQYF. In nucleotides, the CDR3 is TGTGCCAGCAGTTTAACGGACAGGAGTTACGAGCAGTACTTC.

The sample holds one count of this clone. The chain has TRBV6-1 and TRBJ2-7; D call uncertain. Per germline, CDR1 MNHNS and CDR2 SASEGT. Trimming left V 4 bases short and J 3 bases short, with 10 bases between. CDR3 size: 13 residues. The CDR3 loop is CASSVAANYEQYF. DNA for the CDR3: TGTGCCAGCAGTGTAGCAGCTAACTACGAGCAGTACTTC.

J is TRBJ2-7 and V is TRBV27; D remains unclear. The CDR3 totals 14 residues. V was cut by 6 bases and J by 4 bases, with 16 bases left in between. The germline CDR1 and CDR2 sequences are MNHEY and SMNVEV (reference sequence). The CDR3 bases are TGTGCCAGCAGCCCCCCCGGCCTCAGGTACGAGCAGTACTTC. Amino acid sequence: CASSPPGLRYEQYF.

The chain recombines TRBV10-2 with TRBJ2-1; D uncertain. The CDR3 sequence is 15 residues long. Germline CDR1 and CDR2: WSHSY and SAAADI. The V gene lost 8 bases and the J gene lost 0 bases, with 14 bases spanning the gap. This chain's CDR3 is CASSRLLSSYNEQFF. The CDR3 bases are TGCGCCAGCTCCAGATTATTAAGCTCCTACAATGAGCAGTTCTTC.

The chain links TRBV30 to TRBJ1-1; TRBD1 aligns across 7 bases. This CDR3 spans 15 amino acids. J gave up 3 bases and V 3 bases, and 10 bases lay outside the gene matches. Germline V lookup: CDR1 GTSNPN, CDR2 SVGIG (reference sequence). The CDR3 bases are TGTGCCTGGAGCACCTTAGGGGGCGCGGACACTGAAGCTTTCTTT. Protein: CAWSTLGGADTEAFF.

The chain recombines TRBV4-1 with TRBJ2-7; D not resolved. The CDR3 totals 15 residues. The germline gives CDR1 MGHRA, CDR2 YSYEKL. Trimming left V 0 bases short and J 0 bases short, with 9 bases between. In DNA form, the CDR3 reads TGCGCCAGCAGCCAAGAGGGGTTTAGCTCCTACGAGCAGTACTTC. This codes for CASSQEGFSSYEQYF.

This sequence joins TRBV13 and TRBJ1-2; 7 bases line up with TRBD1. V lost 5 bases and J lost 5; bases outside the gene matches: 2. Germline assignment: CDR1 PRHDT and CDR2 FYEKMQ (reference sequence). The CDR3 is 12 residues long. The CDR3 nucleotides are TGTGCCAGCAGCCCCAGGGGGTATGGCTACACCTTC. Amino acid sequence: CASSPRGYGYTF.

J is TRBJ1-5 and V is TRBV5-1, with a possible D match to TRBD1 (5 bases). Trimming took off 2 bases at V and 5 bases at J, with 8 bases between the two ends. The CDR3 runs 13 residues. CDR1 is SGHRS and CDR2 is YFSETQ in the germline V gene. CDR3 sequence reads: CASSFEGDQPQHF. In DNA form, the CDR3 reads TGCGCCAGCAGCTTTGAAGGGGATCAGCCCCAGCATTTT.

The chain has TRBV4-2 and TRBJ2-7, with D perhaps TRBD1 (7 bases). Germline V lookup: CDR1 LGHNA, CDR2 YNFKEQ. V was shortened by 4 bases and J by 2 bases, with 9 bases between the two germline ends. This CDR3 region has 13 residues. Here the CDR3 reads CASSRGTAYEQYF. Here the CDR3 DNA reads TGTGCCAGCAGCCGCGGGACAGCCTACGAGCAGTACTTC.

The rearrangement uses TRBV6-1 and TRBJ2-1, with D unresolved. Deletions cut 6 bases from V and 4 bases from J, with 7 bases between. Per the germline V gene, CDR1 is MNHNS and CDR2 is SASEGT. The CDR3 sequence is 12 residues long. The CDR3 DNA reads TGTGCCAGCAGCGTTAATTACAATGAGCAGTTCTTC. Protein: CASSVNYNEQFF.

This rearrangement joins TRBV6-1 to TRBJ2-2, with D unresolved. Germline V gene sequence: CDR1 MNHNS, CDR2 SASEGT. The CDR3 spans 13 residues. V lost 6 bases and J 8 bases, leaving 13 bases between the germline ends. The CDR3 nucleotides are TGTGCCAGCAGAACGGCCCGATCGGGGGAGCTGTTTTTT. This gives the protein CASRTARSGELFF.

This chain links TRBV4-2 with TRBJ2-2; possible D gene TRBD2, 5 bases. V dropped 0 bases and J dropped 3 bases, with 14 bases sitting between them. The CDR3 is made up of 17 amino acids. CDR1 is LGHNA and CDR2 is YNFKEQ in the germline V gene. The CDR3 sequence: CASSQDLSGTHTGELFF. In DNA form, the CDR3 reads TGTGCCAGCAGCCAAGATTTAAGCGGAACCCACACCGGGGAGCTGTTTTTT.

The chain joins TRBV27 to TRBJ2-5, with D possibly matching TRBD1 (5 bases). V shed 4 bases and J shed 5 bases, with 14 bases lying between them. CDR3 length: 14 residues. CDR1 is MNHEY and CDR2 is SMNVEV in the germline V gene (reference sequence). CDR3 loop: CASSSAGYKETQYF. As DNA, the CDR3 is TGTGCCAGCAGTTCCGCAGGGTACAAGGAGACCCAGTACTTC.

The chain employs TRBV7-2 and TRBJ2-3; D might be TRBD1 (6 bases). Germline V gives CDR1 SGHTA, CDR2 FQGNSA. V lost 4 bases to trimming and J lost 1 base, with 12 bases between them. The CDR3 totals 15 residues. DNA of the CDR3: TGTGCCAGCAGCTCCTACGGACAGCGCACAGATACGCAGTATTTT. It codes for CASSSYGQRTDTQYF.

The chain links TRBV13 to TRBJ2-3; 7 positions agree with TRBD2. In germline, CDR1 is PRHDT, CDR2 FYEKMQ (reference sequence). J gave up 4 bases and V 6 bases, and 10 bases lay outside the gene matches. This CDR3 region has 15 residues. The CDR3 sequence: CASRRAGEGPDTQYF. DNA of the CDR3: TGTGCCAGCAGAAGGGCGGGAGAGGGTCCAGATACGCAGTATTTT.

This clone occurred once. The chain is built from TRBV6-1 and TRBJ2-1, with D unresolved. This CDR3 spans 14 amino acids. Between the trimmed V and J ends, which lost 3 bases and 6 bases, there was a span of 12 bases. CDR1 is MNHNS and CDR2 is SASEGT in the germline V gene. CDR3 sequence (DNA): TGTGCCAGCAGTGAGGGGAACCGAGGCAATGAGCAGTTCTTC. This codes for CASSEGNRGNEQFF.